The clone carrying this TCR beta chain was counted only a few times. As yet, its antigen is unknown. The source of the sample is a study of T cells after yellow fever vaccination. The CDR3 is 14 residues long. Germline V gene lookup returns CDR1 MDHEN and CDR2 SYDVKM. V shed 8 bases, J shed 6 bases, and the junction held 5 bases outside the gene matches. Broader study findings: Once the booster was given, most primary-vaccination clones reappeared, at about 96% for CD4 and approximately 88% for CD8. The study noted that FACS-sorted repertoires could contain abundant clonotypes contaminating from the bulk population.

TCRdb analysed the 5' RACE reads with MiXCR anew, one entry per CDR3 protein. The profile shows 200,000 to 300,000 distinct CDR3 sequences, around 13% of them singletons. This clonotype was sampled from a man in his thirties or forties who received the YFV17D yellow fever vaccine. This chain links TRBV28 with TRBJ2-3; 13 bases are shared with TRBD2. The sequencing here drew on CD4+ T cells sorted from PBMCs, taken 45 days after the yellow fever booster vaccination. The CDR3 sequence is CASGTSGVSDTQYF. DNA of the CDR3: TGTGCCAGCGGGACTAGCGGGGTCTCCGATACGCAGTATTTT.